The 17 T cell receptor beta chains below come from one sample, sequenced in a study of spatial heterogeneity in lung cancer. From the 5' RACE reads, TCRdb called clonotypes with MiXCR, one entry per CDR3 protein. The sample lists approximately 52,000 distinct CDR3 sequences; less than 8.5% were seen once. As for time point: sample taken at primary tumor resection. TCRs were sequenced from unsorted whole RNA of tumor, nontumor lung or PBMC. Specimen: PBMCs, collected at surgery. All receptors come from a female donor with early-stage non-small cell lung cancer.

The CDR3 DNA reads as TGTGCCAGCAGTTTGGGCGGAGGGTCAGTAGTCGGCTATGAGCAGTTCTTC. It specifies CASSLGGGSVVGYEQFF. The chain combines TRBV28 with TRBJ2-1, with a possible D match to TRBD2 (6 bases). CDR1 and CDR2 from the germline V gene are MDHEN and SYDVKM. The CDR3 totals 17 residues. V was shortened by 3 bases and J by 8 bases, with 23 bases between the two germline ends.

This clonotype has just a few counts. The gene calls are TRBV12-3 or TRBV12-4 and TRBJ1-5; D is uncertain. The CDR3 runs to 16 residues. V lost 3 bases to trimming and J lost 3 bases, with 15 bases between them. The chain's CDR3 is CASSFAPQPPNQPQHF. Here the CDR3 DNA reads TGTGCCAGCAGTTTTGCCCCTCAGCCCCCCAATCAGCCCCAGCATTTT.

The chain combines TRBV7-8 with TRBJ1-1; D perhaps matches TRBD1 (6 bases). This CDR3 comprises 15 residues. V dropped 4 bases and J dropped 1 base, with 13 bases sitting between them. Germline loops: CDR1 SGHVS, CDR2 FQNEAQ. CDR3 loop: CASSSGQPKNTEAFF. The CDR3 nucleotides are TGTGCCAGCAGCTCCGGACAGCCGAAGAACACTGAAGCTTTCTTT.

A single count supports this clonotype. Just one base apart from a much larger clone, this may be a read error. This chain uses TRBV3-1 with TRBJ2-5; D gene uncertain. The germline CDR1 and CDR2 sequences are LGHDT and YNNKEL (reference sequence). The CDR3 extends over 13 amino acids. The V and J ends lost 1 base and 7 bases respectively, with 10 bases between them. CDR3 DNA sequence: TGTGCCAGCAGCCAAGGGTCTATAACGACCCAGTACTTC. Its translation: CASSQGSITTQYF.

This clonotype was counted at least ten times. The chain has TRBV7-2 and TRBJ1-2; a possible D gene is TRBD1 (5 bases). From germline, CDR1 is SGHTA and CDR2 FQGNSA. CDR3 length: 12 residues. V was trimmed by 3 bases and J by 6 bases, leaving 8 bases between them. The CDR3 DNA sequence: TGTGCCAGCAGCTTTGGCAGGGATGGCTACACCTTC. Amino acids: CASSFGRDGYTF.

The gene calls are TRBV20-1 and TRBJ1-2; 9 bases match TRBD1. V shed 4 bases, J shed 2 bases, and the junction held 11 bases outside the gene matches. The germline CDR1 and CDR2 sequences are DFQATT and SNEGSKA (reference sequence). The CDR3 covers 16 residues. CDR3 loop: CSATRGQGHGNYGYTF. The CDR3 bases are TGCAGTGCTACCAGGGGACAGGGCCACGGCAACTATGGCTACACCTTC.

The table lists this clonotype with many counts. In DNA, the CDR3 is TGTGCCAGCAGCTTAGGACAGATGTATGGCTACACCTTC. Its translation is CASSLGQMYGYTF. J is TRBJ1-2 and V is TRBV7-9, with a weak D call TRBD1 (5 bases). Trimming took 1 base from V and 5 from J, leaving 8 bases between them. The CDR3 has 13 residues. The V gene's germline CDR1 is SEHNR and CDR2 FQNEAQ (reference sequence).

This clonotype has just a few counts. The chain couples TRBV5-4 to TRBJ2-7; D uncertain. The CDR3 loop spans 15 amino acids. V shed 2 bases and J shed 2 bases, with 14 bases lying between them. The germline V gene encodes CDR1 SGHNT and CDR2 YYREEE (reference sequence). The CDR3 DNA reads TGTGCCAGCAGCTTTGACCCCGGCAGCACCTACGAGCAGTACTTC. The encoded protein is CASSFDPGSTYEQYF.

This clonotype was picked up a small number of times. This chain connects TRBV7-2 to TRBJ1-1; D gene uncertain. Trimming cost V 2 bases and J 0 bases, with 10 bases left between them. From germline, CDR1 is SGHTA and CDR2 FQGNSA. CDR3 size: 15 residues. The CDR3 reads CASSLNGVMNTEAFF. DNA of the CDR3: TGTGCCAGCAGCTTAAACGGAGTCATGAACACTGAAGCTTTCTTT.

This clonotype was found many times. The rearrangement uses TRBV20-1 and TRBJ1-5; D gene ambiguous. Germline CDR1 and CDR2: DFQATT and SNEGSKA (reference sequence). This CDR3 contains 17 residues. The V end was cut by 0 bases, the J end by 0 bases, with 15 bases between. DNA of the CDR3: TGCAGTGCTAGAGATCGGTCCCAGTCCTATAGCAATCAGCCCCAGCATTTT. Amino acids: CSARDRSQSYSNQPQHF.

The gene calls are TRBV7-7 and TRBJ2-5; weak D call: TRBD2 (6 bases). This CDR3 contains 13 residues. Germline V lookup: CDR1 SSHAT, CDR2 FNYEAQ (reference sequence). V was clipped by 5 bases and J by 6 bases, with 13 bases between them. The CDR3 coding sequence is TGTGCCAGCAGCACGGTGGGGGGACAGACCCAGTACTTC. This codes for CASSTVGGQTQYF.

This clonotype occurred many times. The chain has TRBV6-1 and TRBJ2-7; TRBD1 matches at 12 bases. The length of the CDR3 is 15 residues. Looked up from germline, CDR1 is MNHNS and CDR2 is SASEGT. The J segment lost 0 bases and the V segment lost 4 bases, leaving 1 base of the junction unmatched. The CDR3 DNA reads TGTGCCAGCAGTGCGGGACAGGGGGCCTCCTACGAGCAGTACTTC. Protein sequence: CASSAGQGASYEQYF.

The V and J genes are TRBV28 and TRBJ2-1; 10 nucleotides agree with TRBD2. Germline V gives CDR1 MDHEN, CDR2 SYDVKM. The V gene end was trimmed by 4 bases and the J gene end by 2 bases; junction bases not matched to a gene: 2. CDR3 length equals 15 residues. The CDR3 reads CASSWGLAPYNEQFF. CDR3 DNA: TGTGCCAGCAGTTGGGGACTAGCGCCCTACAATGAGCAGTTCTTC.

This clonotype was seen more than once but under ten times. The rearrangement links TRBV9 to TRBJ2-3; D uncertain. Trimming took 0 bases from V and 2 from J, leaving 10 bases between them. CDR1 is SGDLS, CDR2 YYNGEE, per germline. The CDR3 totals 15 residues. CDR3 sequence: CASSVGHSLTDTQYF. Here the CDR3 DNA reads TGTGCCAGCAGCGTAGGGCATTCACTCACAGATACGCAGTATTTT.

This clonotype was found a few times. The chain carries TRBV6-5 and TRBJ1-6; no firm D call. The CDR3 totals 14 residues. The V and J ends lost 8 bases and 7 bases respectively, with 15 bases between them. In germline, CDR1 is MNHEY, CDR2 SVGAGI. The CDR3 reads CASAEGSGNSPLHF. The CDR3 nucleotides read TGTGCCAGCGCCGAAGGGAGTGGAAATTCACCCCTCCACTTT.

This clonotype was seen ten or more times. This chain links TRBV28 with TRBJ1-2; D is unresolved. Trimming shortened V by 4 bases and J by 8 bases, and 11 bases separated the two germline ends. In germline, CDR1 is MDHEN, CDR2 SYDVKM. CDR3 size: 12 residues. The CDR3 here is CASSSPLGGYTF. The CDR3 nucleotides are TGTGCCAGCAGTTCGCCCCTGGGCGGCTACACCTTC.

This clonotype was found many times. The chain recombines TRBV28 with TRBJ1-4, with D perhaps TRBD1 (5 bases). Trimming removed 6 bases at V and 8 bases at J, with 10 bases between. Germline CDR1 is MDHEN and CDR2 is SYDVKM. This CDR3 comprises 12 residues. In DNA form, the CDR3 reads TGTGCCAGCAGGGACATGCGGGAAAAACTGTTTTTT. Protein: CASRDMREKLFF.